The present T cell receptor beta chain was sequenced within a study of shared clonotypes between healthy human individuals. About the study: Each donor contributed plates that comprised three CD4 naive, three CD4 memory, two CD8 naive and one CD8 memory. Study-level points and caveats: Generation probabilities of non-shared clonotypes were lower (relative to those shared by all four donors).

V lost 0 bases to trimming and J lost 1 base, with 7 bases between them. The CDR3 totals 14 residues. Germline assignment: CDR1 SGDLS and CDR2 YYNGEE. Libraries were prepared by immunoSEQ multiplex PCR; TCRdb keeps only in-frame clonotypes and omits some of them. The sample records some 580,000 clones, approximately 97% being singletons. About this clone itself: The antigen is undetermined.

The specimen was naive CD4+ T cells sorted from blood. The subset: CD45RA+ positively selected. The V and J genes are TRBV9 and TRBJ2-5, with no clear D. The receptor comes from a woman in her twenties or thirties in good health. In DNA form, the CDR3 reads TGTGCCAGCAGCGTAGGCCAAATCCAAGAGACCCAGTACTTC. Residues: CASSVGQIQETQYF.